These 17 T cell receptor beta chains originate from one sample sequenced in a study of identical twins. TCRdb reanalysed the 5' RACE reads using MiXCR and keeps one entry per CDR3 protein. There are fewer than 900,000 distinct CDR3 sequences in the sample; 15% to 20% occur only once, and around 14% lies in the top ten. This sample also belongs to another study, concerning T cells expressing NK-cell markers.

The sample was PBMCs. The receptors come from a woman aged 18-30 years in good health.

This clonotype was seen more than once but under ten times. The V call is TRBV5-1, the J call TRBJ2-7; TRBD2 matches 8 bases. CDR1 is SGHRS, CDR2 YFSETQ, per germline. Trimming cost V 4 bases and J 3 bases; bases outside gene matches: 9. This CDR3 comprises 15 residues. The CDR3 loop is CASSGNPTSVYEQYF. In DNA form, the CDR3 reads TGCGCCAGCAGCGGAAATCCGACTAGCGTCTACGAGCAGTACTTC.

This clonotype has only a few counts. The chain joins TRBV20-1 to TRBJ1-5; a weak D match, TRBD1 (6 bases). The germline V gene encodes CDR1 DFQATT and CDR2 SNEGSKA (reference sequence). Deletions cut 0 bases from V and 6 bases from J, with 21 bases between. CDR3 length: 17 residues. CDR3 nucleotides: TGCAGTGCTAGAGATACTTCGACAGGAGGTGCAACTCAGCCCCAGCATTTT. This translates into CSARDTSTGGATQPQHF.

The V call is TRBV11-2, the J call TRBJ2-2; unclear D gene. In germline, CDR1 is SGHAT, CDR2 FQNNGV. Trimming cost V 3 bases and J 5 bases, with 16 bases left between them. There are 16 residues in the CDR3. The CDR3 spells CASSLDRFLGTGELFF. The CDR3 DNA reads as TGTGCCAGCAGCTTGGACCGGTTTCTGGGGACCGGGGAGCTGTTTTTT.

The chain combines TRBV25-1 with TRBJ1-6, with a tentative D call TRBD1 (5 bases). Deletions cut 3 bases from V and 6 bases from J, with 12 bases between. The CDR3 sequence is 15 residues long. Germline V gene data show CDR1 as MGHDK and CDR2 as SYGVNS. Written as DNA, the CDR3 is TGTGCCAGCAGTGATCCAGGGTCGGGTAATTCACCCCTCCACTTT. This gives the protein CASSDPGSGNSPLHF.

The chain uses TRBV5-1 and TRBJ1-1; D ambiguous. This CDR3 spans 14 amino acids. CDR1 and CDR2 (germline): SGHRS, YFSETQ. V lost 1 base and J lost 4, with 11 bases in between. This chain's CDR3 is CASSLNLVGTEAFF. The CDR3 coding sequence is TGCGCCAGCAGCTTGAACTTGGTCGGCACTGAAGCTTTCTTT.

The V and J genes are TRBV6-1 and TRBJ1-6; TRBD1 might be the D (6 bases). The germline CDR1 and CDR2 sequences are MNHNS and SASEGT. V lost 5 bases, J lost 13 bases, and 21 bases lay in between. CDR3 length: 15 residues. The CDR3 DNA reads as TGTGCCAGCAGTAATTTCCTCAGGGGATCTGGCCCCCTCCACTTT. Translating gives CASSNFLRGSGPLHF.

The chain uses TRBV20-1 and TRBJ2-3; D is perhaps TRBD2 (6 bases). V lost 3 bases and J lost 6, with 13 bases in between. Germline-derived CDR1 and CDR2 are DFQATT and SNEGSKA (reference sequence). The CDR3 has 13 residues. The CDR3 nucleotides are TGCAGTGCTAGTCTTGGGGGGAGGGATACGCAGTATTTT. Translated, it gives CSASLGGRDTQYF.

This clonotype has only a few counts. This rearrangement joins TRBV20-1 to TRBJ2-7, with 7 bases that match TRBD1. Germline values: CDR1 DFQATT, CDR2 SNEGSKA (reference sequence). Trimming cost V 4 bases and J 2 bases; bases outside gene matches: 5. The CDR3 contains 13 residues. CDR3 in amino acids: CSATTGVAYEQYF. CDR3 DNA: TGCAGTGCTACAACAGGGGTCGCCTACGAGCAGTACTTC.

This clonotype appeared once. The gene calls are TRBV9 and TRBJ2-3; TRBD2 might be the D (5 bases). Germline V gene sequence: CDR1 SGDLS, CDR2 YYNGEE. The V end lost 0 bases, the J end lost 3 bases, and 14 bases lay between the germline ends. This CDR3 has 16 amino acids. The CDR3 region is CASSVDEPRGTDTQYF. The CDR3 DNA follows: TGTGCCAGCAGCGTAGACGAACCCCGGGGAACAGATACGCAGTATTTT. Supplemented by reference TRBV9 and TRBJ2-3, the full variable domain reads DSGVTQTPKHLITATGQRVTLRCSPRSGDLSVYWYQQSLDQGLQFLIQYYNGEERAKGNILERFSAQQFPDLHSELNLSSLELGDSALYFCASSVDEPRGTDTQYFGPGTRLTVL.

The rearrangement joins TRBV7-8 to TRBJ2-3; D is unclear. V shed 1 base and J shed 0 bases, with 23 bases lying between them. Germline CDR1 and CDR2: SGHVS and FQNEAQ. The CDR3 is 20 amino acids. The CDR3 loop reads CASSLEPWGDARPSTDTQYF. The CDR3 coding sequence is TGTGCCAGCAGCTTAGAACCGTGGGGTGATGCTAGACCTAGCACAGATACGCAGTATTTT.

The chain is built from TRBV10-3 and TRBJ2-1; possible D gene TRBD2, 5 bases. The CDR3 is made up of 16 amino acids. CDR1 ENHRY and CDR2 SYGVKD come from the germline V gene. Trimming cost V 4 bases and J 0 bases, with 13 bases left between them. The CDR3 sequence is CAISGVEGSSYNEQFF. For the CDR3, the DNA is TGTGCCATCAGTGGGGTTGAGGGAAGCTCCTACAATGAGCAGTTCTTC.

The chain is built from TRBV20-1 and TRBJ2-1, with D perhaps being TRBD1 or TRBD2 (5 bases each). The V gene's germline CDR1 is DFQATT and CDR2 SNEGSKA (reference sequence). The V gene lost 6 bases and the J gene lost 0 bases, with 12 bases spanning the gap. The CDR3 is 14 residues long. The CDR3 coding sequence is TGCAGTGCCAACCGAGGGGTCTCCTACAATGAGCAGTTCTTC. Translation: CSANRGVSYNEQFF.

V and J are TRBV5-1 and TRBJ2-1; D gene unclear. V shed 5 bases and J shed 9 bases, with 12 bases lying between them. The CDR3 is 12 residues long. Looked up from germline, CDR1 is SGHRS and CDR2 is YFSETQ. CDR3 coding DNA: TGCGCCAGCAGTGAGGTGCGGACTGAGCAGTTCTTC. Amino acids: CASSEVRTEQFF.

The chain links TRBV7-9 to TRBJ2-3; 8 positions match TRBD1. V dropped 6 bases and J dropped 1; count of bases not matched to a gene: 3. The CDR3 has 14 amino acids. CDR1 is SEHNR, CDR2 FQNEAQ, per germline (reference sequence). The chain's CDR3 is CASRDRAGTDTQYF. DNA for the CDR3: TGTGCCAGCAGGGACAGGGCCGGCACAGATACGCAGTATTTT.

The table lists this clonotype with a few counts. The chain couples TRBV20-1 to TRBJ2-1, with D unresolved. CDR1 is DFQATT, CDR2 SNEGSKA, per germline (reference sequence). The CDR3 spans 12 residues. The V end lost 3 bases, the J end lost 0 bases, and 3 bases lay between the germline ends. The CDR3 DNA reads as TGCAGTGCTAGCAACTCCTACAATGAGCAGTTCTTC. This sequence encodes CSASNSYNEQFF.

In its sample, this clonotype was seen a few times. This chain links TRBV4-2 with TRBJ2-3, with 8 bases lining up with TRBD2. V lost 4 bases and J lost 5; bases outside the gene matches: 14. Germline lookup yields CDR1 LGHNA and CDR2 YNFKEQ. The CDR3 loop spans 17 amino acids. This chain's CDR3 is CASSPRVGGGLKDTQYF. The DNA of the CDR3 is TGTGCCAGCAGCCCTAGGGTTGGCGGGGGGCTCAAAGATACGCAGTATTTT.

Only a few counts were recorded for this clonotype. The chain carries TRBV29-1 and TRBJ2-1, with a possible D match to TRBD1 (6 bases). V was clipped by 7 bases and J by 7 bases, with 11 bases between them. This CDR3 spans 11 amino acids. Germline loops: CDR1 SQVTM, CDR2 ANQGSEA. The CDR3 nucleotides read TGCAGCGCCCTACAGGGAAATGAGCAGTTCTTC. Its protein product is CSALQGNEQFF.